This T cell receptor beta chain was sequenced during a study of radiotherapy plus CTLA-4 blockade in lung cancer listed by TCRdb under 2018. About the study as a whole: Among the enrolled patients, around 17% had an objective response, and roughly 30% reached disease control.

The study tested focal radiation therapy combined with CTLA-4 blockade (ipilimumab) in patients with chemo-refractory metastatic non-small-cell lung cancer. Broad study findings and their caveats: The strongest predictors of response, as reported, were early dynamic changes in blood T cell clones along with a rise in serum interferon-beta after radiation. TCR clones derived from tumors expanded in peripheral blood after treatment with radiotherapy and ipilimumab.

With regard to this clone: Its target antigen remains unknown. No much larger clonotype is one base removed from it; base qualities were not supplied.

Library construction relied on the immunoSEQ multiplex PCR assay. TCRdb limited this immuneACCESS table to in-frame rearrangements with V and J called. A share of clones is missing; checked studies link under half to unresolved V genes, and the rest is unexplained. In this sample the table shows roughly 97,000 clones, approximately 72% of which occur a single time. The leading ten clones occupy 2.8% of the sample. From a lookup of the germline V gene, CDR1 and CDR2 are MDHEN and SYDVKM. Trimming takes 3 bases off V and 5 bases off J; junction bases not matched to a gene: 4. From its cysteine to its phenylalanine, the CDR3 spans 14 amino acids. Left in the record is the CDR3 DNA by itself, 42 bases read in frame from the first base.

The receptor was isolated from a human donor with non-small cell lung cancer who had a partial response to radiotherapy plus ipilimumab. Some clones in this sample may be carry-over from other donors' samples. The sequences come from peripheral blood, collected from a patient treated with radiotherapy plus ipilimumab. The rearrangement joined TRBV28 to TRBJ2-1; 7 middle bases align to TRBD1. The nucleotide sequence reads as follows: TGTGCCAGCAGTTTTGACAGGGTAAACAATGAGCAGTTCTTC. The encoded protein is CASSFDRVNNEQFF.